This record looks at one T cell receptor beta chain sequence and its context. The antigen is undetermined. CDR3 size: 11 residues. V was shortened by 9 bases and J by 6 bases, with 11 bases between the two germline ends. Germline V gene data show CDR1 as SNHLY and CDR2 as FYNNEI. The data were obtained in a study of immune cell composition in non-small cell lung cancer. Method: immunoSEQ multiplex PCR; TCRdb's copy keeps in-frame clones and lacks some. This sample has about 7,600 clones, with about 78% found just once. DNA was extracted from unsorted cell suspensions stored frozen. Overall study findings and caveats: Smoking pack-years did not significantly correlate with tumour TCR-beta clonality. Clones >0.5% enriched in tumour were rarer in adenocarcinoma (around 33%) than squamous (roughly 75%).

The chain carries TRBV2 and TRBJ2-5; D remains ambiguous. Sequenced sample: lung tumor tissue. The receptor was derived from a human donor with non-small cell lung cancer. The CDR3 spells CASAYAKTQYF. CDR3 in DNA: TGTGCCAGTGCTTACGCAAAGACCCAGTACTTC.